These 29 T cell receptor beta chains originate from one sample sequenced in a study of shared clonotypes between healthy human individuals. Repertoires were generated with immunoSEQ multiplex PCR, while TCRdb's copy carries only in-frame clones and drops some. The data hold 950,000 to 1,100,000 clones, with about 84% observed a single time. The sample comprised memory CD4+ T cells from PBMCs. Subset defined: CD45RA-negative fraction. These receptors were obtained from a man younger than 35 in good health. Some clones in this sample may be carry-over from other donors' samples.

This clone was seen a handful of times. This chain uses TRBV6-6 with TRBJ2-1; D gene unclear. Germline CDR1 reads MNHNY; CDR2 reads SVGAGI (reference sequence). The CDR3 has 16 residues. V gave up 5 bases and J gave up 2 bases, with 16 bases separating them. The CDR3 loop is CASSKPGRGTYNEQFF. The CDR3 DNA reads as TGTGCCAGCAGTAAGCCTGGGCGCGGAACCTACAATGAGCAGTTCTTC.

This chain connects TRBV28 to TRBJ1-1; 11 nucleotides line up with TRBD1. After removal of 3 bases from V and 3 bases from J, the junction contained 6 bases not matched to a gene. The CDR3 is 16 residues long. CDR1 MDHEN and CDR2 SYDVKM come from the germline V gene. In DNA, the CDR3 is TGTGCCAGCAGTTTTGAGGAGGGACAGGGGGACACTGAAGCTTTCTTT. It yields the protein CASSFEEGQGDTEAFF.

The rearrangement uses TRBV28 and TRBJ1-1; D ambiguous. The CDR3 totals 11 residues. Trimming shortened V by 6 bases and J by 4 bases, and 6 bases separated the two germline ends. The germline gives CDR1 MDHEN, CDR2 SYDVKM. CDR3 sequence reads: CASRVGTEAFF. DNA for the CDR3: TGTGCCAGCAGGGTTGGCACTGAAGCTTTCTTT.

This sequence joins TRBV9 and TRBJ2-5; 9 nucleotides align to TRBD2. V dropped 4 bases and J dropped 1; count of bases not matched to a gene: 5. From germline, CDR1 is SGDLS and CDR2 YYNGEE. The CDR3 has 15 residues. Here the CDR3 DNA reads TGTGCCAGCAGCCCAGGGACTAGCTTCCAAGAGACCCAGTACTTC. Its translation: CASSPGTSFQETQYF.

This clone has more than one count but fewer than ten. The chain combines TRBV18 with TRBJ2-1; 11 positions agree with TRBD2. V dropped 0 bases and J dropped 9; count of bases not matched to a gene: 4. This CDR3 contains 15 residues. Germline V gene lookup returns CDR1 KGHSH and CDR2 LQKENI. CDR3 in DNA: TGTGCCAGCTCACCACCCCTAGCGGGAGGCGGTGAGCAGTTCTTC. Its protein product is CASSPPLAGGGEQFF.

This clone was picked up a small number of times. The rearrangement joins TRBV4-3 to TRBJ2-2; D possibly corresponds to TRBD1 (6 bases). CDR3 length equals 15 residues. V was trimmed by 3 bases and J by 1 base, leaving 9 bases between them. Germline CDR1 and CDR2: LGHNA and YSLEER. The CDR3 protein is CASSQGALNTGELFF. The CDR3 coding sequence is TGCGCCAGCAGCCAGGGGGCCCTGAACACCGGGGAGCTGTTTTTT.

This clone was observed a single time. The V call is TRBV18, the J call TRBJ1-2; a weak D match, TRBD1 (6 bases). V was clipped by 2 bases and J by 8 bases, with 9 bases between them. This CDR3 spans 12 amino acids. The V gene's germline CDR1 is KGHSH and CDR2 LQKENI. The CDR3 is CASSPGTRGYTF. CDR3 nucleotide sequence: TGTGCCAGCTCACCAGGGACACGGGGCTACACCTTC.

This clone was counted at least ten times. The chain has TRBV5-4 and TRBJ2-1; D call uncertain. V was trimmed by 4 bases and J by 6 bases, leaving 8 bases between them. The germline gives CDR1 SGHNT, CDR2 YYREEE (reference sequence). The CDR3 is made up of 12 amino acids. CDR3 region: CASSAIGNEQFF. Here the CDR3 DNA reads TGTGCCAGCAGCGCGATTGGCAATGAGCAGTTCTTC.

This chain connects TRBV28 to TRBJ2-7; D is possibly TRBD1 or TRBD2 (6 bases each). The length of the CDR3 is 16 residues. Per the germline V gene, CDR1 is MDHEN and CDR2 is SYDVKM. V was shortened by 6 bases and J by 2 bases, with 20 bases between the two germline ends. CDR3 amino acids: CASSRHFTGATYEQYF. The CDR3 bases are TGTGCCAGCAGCCGTCACTTTACGGGGGCGACCTACGAGCAGTACTTC.

CDR3 in amino acids: CASSLPSGGHNEQFF. The CDR3, as DNA: TGCGCCAGCAGCTTGCCTAGCGGGGGGCACAATGAGCAGTTCTTC. The chain carries TRBV5-1 and TRBJ2-1; 11 bases fit TRBD2. V was clipped by 1 base and J by 5 bases; unmatched bases: 2. This CDR3 has 15 residues. Germline CDR1 SGHRS, CDR2 YFSETQ. Full variable domain (outside the CDR3, taken from reference TRBV5-1 and TRBJ2-1): KAGVTQTPRYLIKTRGQQVTLSCSPISGHRSVSWYQQTPGQGLQFLFEYFSETQRNKGNFPGRFSGRQFSNSRSEMNVSTLELGDSALYLCASSLPSGGHNEQFFGPGTRLTVL.

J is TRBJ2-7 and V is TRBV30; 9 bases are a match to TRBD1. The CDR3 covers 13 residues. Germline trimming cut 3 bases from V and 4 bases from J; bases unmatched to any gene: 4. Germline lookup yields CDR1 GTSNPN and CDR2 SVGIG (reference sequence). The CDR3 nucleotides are TGTGCCTGGAGCCTGGGACAGGGTTACGAGCAGTACTTC. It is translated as CAWSLGQGYEQYF. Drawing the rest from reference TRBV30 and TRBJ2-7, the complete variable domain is SQTIHQWPATLVQPVGSPLSLECTVEGTSNPNLYWYRQAAGRGLQLLFYSVGIGQISSEVPQNLSASRPQDRQFILSSKKLLLSDSGFYLCAWSLGQGYEQYFGPGTRLTVT.

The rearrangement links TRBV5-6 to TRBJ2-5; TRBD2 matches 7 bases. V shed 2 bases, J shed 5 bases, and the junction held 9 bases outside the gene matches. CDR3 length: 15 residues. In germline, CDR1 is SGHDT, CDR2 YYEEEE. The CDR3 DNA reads TGTGCCAGCAGCTTCGGGGAGGGCCTACGGGAGACCCAGTACTTC. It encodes CASSFGEGLRETQYF.

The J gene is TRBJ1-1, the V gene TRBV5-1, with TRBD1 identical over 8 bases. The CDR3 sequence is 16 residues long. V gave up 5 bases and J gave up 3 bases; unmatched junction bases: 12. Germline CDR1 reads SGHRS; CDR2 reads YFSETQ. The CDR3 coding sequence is TGCGCCAGCAGACGGCAGGGGGCTGGTGGGCACACTGAAGCTTTCTTT. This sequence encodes CASRRQGAGGHTEAFF.

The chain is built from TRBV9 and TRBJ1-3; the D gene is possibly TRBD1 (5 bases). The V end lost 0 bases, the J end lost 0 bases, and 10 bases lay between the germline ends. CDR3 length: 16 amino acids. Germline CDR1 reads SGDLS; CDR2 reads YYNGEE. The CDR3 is CASSVGDLDSGNTIYF. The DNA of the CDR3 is TGTGCCAGCAGCGTAGGGGACCTCGACTCTGGAAACACCATATATTTT.

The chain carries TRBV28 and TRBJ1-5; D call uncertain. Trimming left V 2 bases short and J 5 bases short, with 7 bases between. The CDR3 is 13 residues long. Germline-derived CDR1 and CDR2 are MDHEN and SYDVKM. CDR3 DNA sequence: TGTGCCAGCAGTTTACCCCCCGATCAGCCCCAGCATTTT. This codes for CASSLPPDQPQHF.

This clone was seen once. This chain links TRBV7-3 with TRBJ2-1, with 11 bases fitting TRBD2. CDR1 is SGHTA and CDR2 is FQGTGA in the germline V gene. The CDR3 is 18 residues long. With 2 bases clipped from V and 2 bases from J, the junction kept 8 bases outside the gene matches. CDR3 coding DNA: TGTGCCAGCAGCTTACAAAAACTAGCGGGAGATCCCTACAATGAGCAGTTCTTC. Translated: CASSLQKLAGDPYNEQFF.

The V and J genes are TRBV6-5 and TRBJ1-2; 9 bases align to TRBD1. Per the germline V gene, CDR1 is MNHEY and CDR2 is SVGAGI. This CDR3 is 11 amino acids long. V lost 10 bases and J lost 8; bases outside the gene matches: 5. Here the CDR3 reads CAIGTGSGYTF. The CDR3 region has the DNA TGTGCCATCGGGACAGGGAGCGGCTACACCTTC.

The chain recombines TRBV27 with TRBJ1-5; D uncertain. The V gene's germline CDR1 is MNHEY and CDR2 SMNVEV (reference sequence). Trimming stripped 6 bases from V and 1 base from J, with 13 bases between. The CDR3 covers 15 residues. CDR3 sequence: CASSEDGLSNQPQHF. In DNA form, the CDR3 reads TGTGCCAGCAGCGAGGACGGCTTAAGCAATCAGCCCCAGCATTTT.

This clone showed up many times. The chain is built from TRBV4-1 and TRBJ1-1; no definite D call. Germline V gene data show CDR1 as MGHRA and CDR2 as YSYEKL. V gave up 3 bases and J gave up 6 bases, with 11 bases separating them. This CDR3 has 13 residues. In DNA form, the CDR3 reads TGCGCCAGCAGCCACCCCCTTCGCCCTGAAGCTTTCTTT. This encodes CASSHPLRPEAFF.

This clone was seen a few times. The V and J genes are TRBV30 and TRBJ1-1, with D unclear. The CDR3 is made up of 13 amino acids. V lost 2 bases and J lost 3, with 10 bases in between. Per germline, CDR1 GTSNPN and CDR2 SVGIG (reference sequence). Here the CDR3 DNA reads TGTGCCTGGAGTACGGAGGAGGACACTGAAGCTTTCTTT. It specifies CAWSTEEDTEAFF.

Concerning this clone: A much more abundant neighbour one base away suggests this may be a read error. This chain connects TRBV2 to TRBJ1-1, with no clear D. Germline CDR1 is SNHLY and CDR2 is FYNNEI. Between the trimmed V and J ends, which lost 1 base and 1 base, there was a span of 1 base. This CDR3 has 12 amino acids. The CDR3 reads CASSEGNTEAFF. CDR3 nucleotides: TGTGCCAGCAGTGAAGGGAACACTGAAGCTTTCTTT.

The CDR3 protein is CASSQDRRETYEQYF. The CDR3 DNA follows: TGCGCCAGCAGCCAAGATAGGCGGGAGACCTACGAGCAGTACTTC. This chain connects TRBV4-3 to TRBJ2-7; TRBD2 matches at 7 bases. The germline V gene has CDR1 LGHNA and CDR2 YSLEER. V shed 0 bases, J shed 2 bases, and the junction held 4 bases outside the gene matches. The CDR3 totals 15 residues.

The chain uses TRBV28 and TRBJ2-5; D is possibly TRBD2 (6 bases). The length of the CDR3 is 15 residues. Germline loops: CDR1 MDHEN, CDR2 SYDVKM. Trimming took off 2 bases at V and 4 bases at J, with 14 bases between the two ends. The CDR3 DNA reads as TGTGCCAGCAGTTTAGGCGGGGCAAAGGGAGAGACCCAGTACTTC. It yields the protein CASSLGGAKGETQYF. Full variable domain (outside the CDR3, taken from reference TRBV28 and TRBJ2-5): DVKVTQSSRYLVKRTGEKVFLECVQDMDHENMFWYRQDPGLGLRLIYFSYDVKMKEKGDIPEGYSVSREKKERFSLILESASTNQTSMYLCASSLGGAKGETQYFGPGTRLLVL.

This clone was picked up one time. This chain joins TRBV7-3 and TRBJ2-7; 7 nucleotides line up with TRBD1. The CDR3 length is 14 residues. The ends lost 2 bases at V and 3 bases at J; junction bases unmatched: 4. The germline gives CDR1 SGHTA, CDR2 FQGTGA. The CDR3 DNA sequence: TGTGCCAGCAGCTTAGCGGCAGGGGGCTACGAGCAGTACTTC. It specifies CASSLAAGGYEQYF.

The CDR3: CSASEGVGNTIYF. The CDR3 region has the DNA TGCAGCGCCTCGGAGGGGGTTGGAAACACCATATATTTT. This chain joins TRBV29-1 and TRBJ1-3; tentatively, D is TRBD1 (6 bases). Trimming pared 7 bases from V and 3 bases from J, leaving 13 bases between. The CDR3 contains 13 residues. Germline-derived CDR1 and CDR2 are SQVTM and ANQGSEA.

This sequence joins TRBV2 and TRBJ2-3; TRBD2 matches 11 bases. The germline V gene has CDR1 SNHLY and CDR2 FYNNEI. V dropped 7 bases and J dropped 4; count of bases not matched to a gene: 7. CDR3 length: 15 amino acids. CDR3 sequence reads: CASKLTSGMSDTQYF. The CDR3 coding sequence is TGTGCCAGCAAGCTGACTAGCGGGATGTCAGATACGCAGTATTTT.

The CDR3 DNA reads TGCGCCAGCAGCTTGGGGTCTGAGGGAGAGACCCAGTACTTC. Amino acid sequence: CASSLGSEGETQYF. This chain joins TRBV5-1 and TRBJ2-5, with a weak D call TRBD2 (5 bases). Trimming cost V 0 bases and J 4 bases, with 10 bases left between them. Per the germline V gene, CDR1 is SGHRS and CDR2 is YFSETQ. The CDR3 covers 14 residues.

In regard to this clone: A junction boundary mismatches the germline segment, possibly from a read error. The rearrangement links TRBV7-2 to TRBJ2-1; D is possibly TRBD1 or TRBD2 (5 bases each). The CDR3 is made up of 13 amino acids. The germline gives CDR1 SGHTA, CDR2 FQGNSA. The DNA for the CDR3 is TGTGCCAGCAGACGCTACCGGGACCTACCGTCCGTCTTC. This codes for CASRRYRDLPSVF.

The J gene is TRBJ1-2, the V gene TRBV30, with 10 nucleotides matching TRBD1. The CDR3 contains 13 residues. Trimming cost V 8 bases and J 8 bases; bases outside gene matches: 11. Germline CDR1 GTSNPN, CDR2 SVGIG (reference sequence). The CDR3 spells CAGSGQGLGGYTF. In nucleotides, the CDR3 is TGTGCCGGCTCGGGACAGGGGCTCGGGGGCTACACCTTC.